This T cell receptor beta chain was recorded in a study of early stage breast cancer tumors. J was trimmed by 1 base and V by 5 bases; bases with no gene match: 8. Germline loops: CDR1 ENHRY, CDR2 SYGVKD. There are 16 residues in the CDR3. Generated by immunoSEQ multiplex PCR, the TCRdb table keeps only in-frame clones and is missing some. The table records about 9,600 clones, about 66% of them present only once. This chain uses TRBV10-3 with TRBJ2-5; 9 nucleotides agree with TRBD1. The source of this sequence is a person aged 50 to 59 with breast cancer. Sequenced: breast tumor tissue. The CDR3 region is CAISQRQGGFQETQYF. The CDR3 nucleotides are TGTGCCATCAGTCAGAGACAGGGGGGGTTCCAAGAGACCCAGTACTTC.